The 2 T cell receptor beta chains below come from one sample, sequenced in a study of blood T cell repertoires in COVID-19. Produced via immunoSEQ multiplex PCR; TCRdb's table is partial and in-frame only. Here the sample spans around 180,000 clones, around 67% being singletons. The sample taken for sequencing was peripheral blood. These receptors were taken from a woman of 80 years or more with acute or convalescent COVID-19.

This clone was recorded only once. This chain joins TRBV5-1 and TRBJ2-3; D perhaps matches TRBD1 (6 bases). V lost 3 bases, J lost 2 bases, and 13 bases lay in between. The CDR3 runs 15 residues. Per germline, CDR1 SGHRS and CDR2 YFSETQ. The CDR3, as DNA: TGCGCCAGCAGCTCCGGGACATTCCTCACAGATACGCAGTATTTT. This gives the protein CASSSGTFLTDTQYF.

The chain has TRBV5-1 and TRBJ2-1; 8 bases are shared with TRBD1. The length of the CDR3 is 14 residues. The V segment lost 5 bases and the J segment 6 bases; nucleotides outside the gene matches: 7. Germline V gives CDR1 SGHRS, CDR2 YFSETQ. DNA of the CDR3: TGCGCCAGCAGTGGACAGGGATCTACCAATGAGCAGTTCTTC. Amino acid sequence: CASSGQGSTNEQFF.